This is a list of T cell receptor beta chains from one sample in a study of cytomegalovirus exposure and HLA in healthy donors. Clones were sequenced by immunoSEQ multiplex PCR, and TCRdb holds only the in-frame ones, with some missing. The sample yields about 120,000 clones, about 70% seen once. Material for sequencing was PBMCs. The origin of the receptors is a woman in her forties in good health and CMV-seropositive. Each CDR3 is given with its conserved first and last residue. The order of the fields is D gene, V gene, clone size, J gene, CDR3 DNA, CDR3 protein. D genes are given only for firm matches. Clone sizes are given selectively: once, few, many, or a class where the clone is expanded.

D: -; V: TRBV19; size: -; J: TRBJ1-6; DNA: TGTGCCAGTAGTATGGGCAGGGGTAATTCACCCCTCCACTTT; CDR3: CASSMGRGNSPLHF
D: TRBD2; V: TRBV5-1; size: -; J: TRBJ2-1; DNA: TGCGCCAGCAGCTTGGGCAGCGGGGGGTTATTATACAATGAGCAGTTCTTC; CDR3: CASSLGSGGLLYNEQFF
D: TRBD2; V: TRBV5-1; size: -; J: TRBJ2-7; DNA: TGCGCCAGTTCACGACTAGCGGGGACCGAGCAGTACTTC; CDR3: CASSRLAGTEQYF
D: -; V: TRBV21-1; size: -; J: TRBJ2-7; DNA: TGTGCCAGCAGCCCCACCACAAACCCTTCCTACGAGCAGTACTTC; CDR3: CASSPTTNPSYEQYF
D: TRBD1; V: TRBV2; size: once; J: TRBJ2-3; DNA: TGTGCCAGCAGTAACCAACAGGGGACAGACCTCACAGATACGCAGTATTTT; CDR3: CASSNQQGTDLTDTQYF
D: -; V: TRBV6-5; size: -; J: TRBJ2-7; DNA: TGTGCCAGCAGGAAACTAGGTGGGACCTACGAGCAGTACTTC; CDR3: CASRKLGGTYEQYF
D: -; V: TRBV19; size: -; J: TRBJ1-6; DNA: TGTGCCAGTAGTACGGACAGTTCCTTTTCGACCCTCCACTTT; CDR3: CASSTDSSFSTLHF
D: -; V: TRBV5-1; size: -; J: TRBJ1-1; DNA: TGCGCCAGCAGCCCACTAACCGGGGTCAACACTGAAGCTTTCTTT; CDR3: CASSPLTGVNTEAFF
D: -; V: TRBV6-6; size: -; J: TRBJ2-2; DNA: TGTGCCAGCAGCCAGGGGATGTGGACCGGGGAGCTGTTTTTT; CDR3: CASSQGMWTGELFF
D: -; V: TRBV5-6; size: -; J: TRBJ2-5; DNA: TGTGCCAGCAGCCGTAGGACAGTGCACCAAGAGACCCAGTACTTC; CDR3: CASSRRTVHQETQYF
D: -; V: TRBV7-2; size: -; J: TRBJ2-7; DNA: TGTGCCAGCAGCTTAGATGGTTCGGCCTACGAGCAGTACTTC; CDR3: CASSLDGSAYEQYF
D: -; V: TRBV4-2; size: few; J: TRBJ2-3; DNA: TGTGCCAGCAGCCAATCATCAGGGCCAGCAGATACGCAGTATTTT; CDR3: CASSQSSGPADTQYF
D: -; V: TRBV30; size: -; J: TRBJ1-1; DNA: TGTGCCTGGAGTGTAGGAGGATCGAACACTGAAGCTTTCTTT; CDR3: CAWSVGGSNTEAFF
D: TRBD1; V: TRBV7-9; size: -; J: TRBJ1-6; DNA: TGTGCCAGCCCCCCCGAGGGGACAGGGGATTCACCCCTCCACTTT; CDR3: CASPPEGTGDSPLHF
D: TRBD2; V: TRBV30; size: -; J: TRBJ2-5; DNA: TGTGCCTGGAGTGTCGCGGGGGTAAGAGAGACCCAGTACTTC; CDR3: CAWSVAGVRETQYF
D: -; V: TRBV2; size: -; J: TRBJ1-1; DNA: TGTGCCAGCAGATTCTCCAGGGACACTGAAGCTTTCTTT; CDR3: CASRFSRDTEAFF
D: -; V: TRBV5-4; size: -; J: TRBJ2-7; DNA: TGTGCCAGCAGCCTGACAGGCTCACGCGAGCAGTACTTC; CDR3: CASSLTGSREQYF
D: TRBD2; V: TRBV5-6; size: few; J: TRBJ2-3; DNA: TGTGCCAGCAGCTTGGTGGCTAGCGGGGAGACCTGGATAGATACGCAGTATTTT; CDR3: CASSLVASGETWIDTQYF
D: -; V: TRBV6-1; size: -; J: TRBJ1-4; DNA: TGTGCCAGCAGTGAAGCCGGAGGACAAAAACTGTTTTTT; CDR3: CASSEAGGQKLFF
D: TRBD1; V: TRBV6-1; size: -; J: TRBJ1-6; DNA: TGTGCCAGCAGGGGACAGTATAATTCACCCCTCCACTTT; CDR3: CASRGQYNSPLHF
D: -; V: TRBV5-6; size: -; J: TRBJ1-2; DNA: TGTGCCAGCAGCTTGGGGGACTTGACATATGGCTACACCTTC; CDR3: CASSLGDLTYGYTF
D: -; V: TRBV7-8; size: -; J: TRBJ1-4; DNA: TGTGCCAGCAGCTTGCGGTCCCGCTTTAATGAAAAACTGTTTTTT; CDR3: CASSLRSRFNEKLFF
D: -; V: TRBV6-5; size: -; J: TRBJ1-2; DNA: TGTGCCAGCAGTTACTCGAACTCCGGCTATGGCTACACCTTC; CDR3: CASSYSNSGYGYTF
D: -; V: TRBV4-1; size: -; J: TRBJ2-3; DNA: TGCGCCAGCAGCTCGGACGGGGTCACGCAGTATTTT; CDR3: CASSSDGVTQYF
D: -; V: TRBV11-1; size: -; J: TRBJ1-2; DNA: TGTGCCAGCAGCGCCGGGGGAGACCAATGGGGGGGCTACACCTTC; CDR3: CASSAGGDQWGGYTF
D: TRBD1; V: TRBV10-1; size: -; J: TRBJ1-6; DNA: TGCGCCAGCAGTACGGACAGGAATTCACCCCTCCACTTT; CDR3: CASSTDRNSPLHF
D: -; V: TRBV28; size: -; J: TRBJ2-5; DNA: TGTGCCAGCAAGTCCTGGGCTGTGGAGACCCAGTACTTC; CDR3: CASKSWAVETQYF
D: TRBD1; V: TRBV11-1; size: few; J: TRBJ1-6; DNA: TGTGCCAGCAGCCCGCGACAGGGGGCGAATTCACCCCTCCACTTT; CDR3: CASSPRQGANSPLHF
D: -; V: TRBV2; size: -; J: TRBJ1-2; DNA: TGTGCCAGCAGTGAAAGCGGTAACTATGGCTACACCTTC; CDR3: CASSESGNYGYTF
D: -; V: TRBV5-1; size: -; J: TRBJ2-6; DNA: TGCGCCAGCAGCTTGGAAGGGGTCAGCTCTGGGGCCAACGTCCTGACTTTC; CDR3: CASSLEGVSSGANVLTF
D: -; V: TRBV4-1; size: -; J: TRBJ1-1; DNA: TGCGCCAGCAGCCAAGAGTTCTACACTGAAGCTTTCTTT; CDR3: CASSQEFYTEAFF
D: -; V: TRBV27; size: -; J: TRBJ1-6; DNA: TGTGCCAGCAGTTTAGCTGGACAGTCATCACCCCTCCACTTT; CDR3: CASSLAGQSSPLHF
D: -; V: TRBV6-6; size: -; J: TRBJ1-1; DNA: TGTGCCAGCAACCCACAGGGTAGGGAGACTGAAGCTTTCTTT; CDR3: CASNPQGRETEAFF
D: TRBD2; V: TRBV5-1; size: -; J: TRBJ2-5; DNA: TGCGCCAGCAGCCCTATAGCGGGGGTTGGAGAGACCCAGTACTTC; CDR3: CASSPIAGVGETQYF
D: -; V: TRBV19; size: -; J: TRBJ2-2; DNA: TGTGCCAGTAGTCCATCGTGGGGGCACACCGGGGAGCTGTTTTTT; CDR3: CASSPSWGHTGELFF
D: -; V: TRBV5-1; size: -; J: TRBJ2-1; DNA: TGCGCCAGCAGCTTGGGAGGACTGGTCACAGAGCAGTTCTTC; CDR3: CASSLGGLVTEQFF
D: TRBD1; V: TRBV2; size: -; J: TRBJ1-4; DNA: TGTGCCAGCAGTTTTTCCGGGACAGGGTGGGGAAGTAATGAAAAACTGTTTTTT; CDR3: CASSFSGTGWGSNEKLFF
D: -; V: TRBV7-2; size: -; J: TRBJ1-5; DNA: TGTGCCAGCAGCGAGCAGGGGTATAGCAATCAGCCCCAGCATTTT; CDR3: CASSEQGYSNQPQHF
D: -; V: TRBV2; size: -; J: TRBJ1-1; DNA: TGTGCCAGCAGACTGGGGAGGGGGACTGAAGCTTTCTTT; CDR3: CASRLGRGTEAFF
D: TRBD1; V: TRBV29-1; size: -; J: TRBJ2-7; DNA: TGCAGCGCCCGACAGGGTTCCTACGAGCAGTACTTC; CDR3: CSARQGSYEQYF